This TCR beta chain was retrieved from a study of T cell responses to AZD1222 COVID-19 vaccine. The method was immunoSEQ multiplex PCR; TCRdb's version includes in-frame clones alone and lacks a portion of them. Altogether some 130,000 clones are present, about nine tenths being singletons, with the ten largest covering approximately 20%. The CDR3 runs 15 residues. After removal of 5 bases from V and 1 base from J, the junction contained 8 bases not matched to a gene. Germline V lookup: CDR1 SQVTM, CDR2 ANQGSEA. The V gene is TRBV29-1, the J gene TRBJ1-1, with TRBD1 matching over 9 bases. Here the sequenced sample was peripheral blood, taken on day 0 of AZD1222 vaccination. This clonotype originated in an adult in good health. CDR3 DNA: TGCAGCGTTATAGTGACAGGGGGTCGGAACACTGAAGCTTTCTTT. The encoded protein is CSVIVTGGRNTEAFF. The full variable domain, in which reference TRBV29-1 and TRBJ1-1 provide the parts outside the CDR3, is SAVISQKPSRDICQRGTSLTIQCQVDSQVTMMFWYRQQPGQSLTLIATANQGSEATYESGFVIDKFPISRPNLTFSTLTVSNMSPEDSSIYLCSVIVTGGRNTEAFFGQGTRLTVV.